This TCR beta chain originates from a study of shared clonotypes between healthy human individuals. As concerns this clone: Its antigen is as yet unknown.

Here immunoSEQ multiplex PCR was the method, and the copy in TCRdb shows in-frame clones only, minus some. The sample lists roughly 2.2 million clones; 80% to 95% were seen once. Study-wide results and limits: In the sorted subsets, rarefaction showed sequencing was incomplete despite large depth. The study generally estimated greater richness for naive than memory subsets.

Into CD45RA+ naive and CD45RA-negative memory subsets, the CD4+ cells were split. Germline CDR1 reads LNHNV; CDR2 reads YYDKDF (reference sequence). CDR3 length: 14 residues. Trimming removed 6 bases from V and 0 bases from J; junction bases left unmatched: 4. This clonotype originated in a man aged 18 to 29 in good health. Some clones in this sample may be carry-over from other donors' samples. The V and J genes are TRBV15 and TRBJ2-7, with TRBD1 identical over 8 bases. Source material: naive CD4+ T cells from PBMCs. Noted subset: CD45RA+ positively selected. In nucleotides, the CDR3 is TGTGCCACCAGTACAGGGGGGAACTCCTACGAGCAGTACTTC. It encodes CATSTGGNSYEQYF.